Included here is one T cell receptor beta chain sequence, with context. CDR1 and CDR2 (germline): SNHLY, FYNNEI. V lost 3 bases, J lost 10 bases, and 16 bases lay in between. The CDR3 runs 14 residues. This entry is derived from a study of technical replicates of blood from a handful of donors. The protocol was immunoSEQ multiplex PCR, while the TCRdb copy is restricted to in-frame clones and leaves out a portion. The repertoire holds around 79,000 clones, with 85% to 95% as singletons. The sequenced sample was T cells isolated from PBMCs. The chain recombines TRBV2 with TRBJ1-3; D is undetermined. The TCR was taken from a human donor in good health. CDR3 in amino acids: CASSDGGLPGTIYF. Written as DNA, the CDR3 is TGTGCCAGCAGTGACGGTGGACTGCCGGGAACCATATATTTT.